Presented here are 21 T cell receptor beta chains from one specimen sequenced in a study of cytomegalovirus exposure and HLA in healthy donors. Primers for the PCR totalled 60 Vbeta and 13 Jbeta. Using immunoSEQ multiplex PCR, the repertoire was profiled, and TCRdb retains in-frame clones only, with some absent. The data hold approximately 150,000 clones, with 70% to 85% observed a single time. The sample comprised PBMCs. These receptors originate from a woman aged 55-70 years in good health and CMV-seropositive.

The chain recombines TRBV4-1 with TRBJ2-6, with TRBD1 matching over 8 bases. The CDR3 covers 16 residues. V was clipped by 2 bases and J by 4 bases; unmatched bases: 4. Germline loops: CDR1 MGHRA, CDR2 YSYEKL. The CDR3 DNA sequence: TGCGCCAGCAGCCAAATTCAGGGGGCCGGGGCCAACGTCCTGACTTTC. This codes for CASSQIQGAGANVLTF.

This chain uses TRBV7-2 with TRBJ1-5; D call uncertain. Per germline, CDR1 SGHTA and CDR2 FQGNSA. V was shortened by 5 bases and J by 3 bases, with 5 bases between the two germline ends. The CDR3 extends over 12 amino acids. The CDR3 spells CASSPSNQPQHF. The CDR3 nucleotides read TGTGCCAGCAGCCCATCCAATCAGCCCCAGCATTTT.

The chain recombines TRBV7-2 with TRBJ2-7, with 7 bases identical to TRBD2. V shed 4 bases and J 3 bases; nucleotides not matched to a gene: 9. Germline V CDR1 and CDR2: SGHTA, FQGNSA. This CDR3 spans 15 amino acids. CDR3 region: CASSSTSLRYYEQYF. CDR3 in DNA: TGTGCCAGCAGCTCGACTAGCCTGAGGTACTACGAGCAGTACTTC.

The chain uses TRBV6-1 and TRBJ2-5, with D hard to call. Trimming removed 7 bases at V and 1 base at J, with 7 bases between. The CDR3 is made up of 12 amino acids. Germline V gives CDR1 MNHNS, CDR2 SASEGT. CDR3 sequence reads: CASTLFQETQYF. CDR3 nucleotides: TGTGCCAGCACCCTTTTCCAAGAGACCCAGTACTTC.

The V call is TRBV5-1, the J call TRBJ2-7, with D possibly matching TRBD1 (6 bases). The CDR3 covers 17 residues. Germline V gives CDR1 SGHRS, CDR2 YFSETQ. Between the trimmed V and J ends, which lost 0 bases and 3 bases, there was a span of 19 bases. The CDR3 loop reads CASSLEKQGTPNYEQYF. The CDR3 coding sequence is TGCGCCAGCAGCTTGGAAAAACAGGGTACCCCTAACTACGAGCAGTACTTC.

CDR3 nucleotides: TGTGCCAGCAGCTTAGGAGGGTCCAACGGAGGCTACACCTTC. Its translation is CASSLGGSNGGYTF. V and J are TRBV11-3 and TRBJ1-2; unclear D gene. This CDR3 region has 14 residues. Trimming pared 1 base from V and 8 bases from J, leaving 14 bases between. CDR1 is SGHNT and CDR2 is YENEEA in the germline V gene.

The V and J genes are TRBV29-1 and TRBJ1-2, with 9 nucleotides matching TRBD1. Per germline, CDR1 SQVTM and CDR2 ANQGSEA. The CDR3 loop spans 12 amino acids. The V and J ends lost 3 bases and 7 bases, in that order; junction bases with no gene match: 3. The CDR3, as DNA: TGCAGCGTTGACCGGGACAGGGTTGGCTACACCTTC. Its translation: CSVDRDRVGYTF.

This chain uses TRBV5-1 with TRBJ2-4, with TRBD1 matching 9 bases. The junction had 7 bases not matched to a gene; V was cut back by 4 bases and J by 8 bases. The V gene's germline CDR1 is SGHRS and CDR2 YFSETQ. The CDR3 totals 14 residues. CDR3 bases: TGCGCCAGCAGCCCACAGGGGGCGGATGACATTCAGTACTTC. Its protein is CASSPQGADDIQYF.

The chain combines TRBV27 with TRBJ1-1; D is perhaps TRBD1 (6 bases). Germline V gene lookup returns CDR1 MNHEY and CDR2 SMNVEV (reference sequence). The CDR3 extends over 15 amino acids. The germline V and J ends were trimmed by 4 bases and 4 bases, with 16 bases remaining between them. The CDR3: CASSSLGAGGTEAFF. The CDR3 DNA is TGTGCCAGCAGTTCCCTGGGGGCTGGGGGCACTGAAGCTTTCTTT.

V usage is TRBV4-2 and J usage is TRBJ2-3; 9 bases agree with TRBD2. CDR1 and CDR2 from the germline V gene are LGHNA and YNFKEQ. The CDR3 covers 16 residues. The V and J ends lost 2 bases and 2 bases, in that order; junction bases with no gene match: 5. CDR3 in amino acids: CASSQQTSGVTDTQYF. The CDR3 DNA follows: TGTGCCAGCAGCCAACAGACTAGCGGAGTCACAGATACGCAGTATTTT.

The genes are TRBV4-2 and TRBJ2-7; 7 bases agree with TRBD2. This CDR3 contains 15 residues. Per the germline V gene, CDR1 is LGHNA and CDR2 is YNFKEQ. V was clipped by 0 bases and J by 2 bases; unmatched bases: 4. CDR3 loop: CASSQELARTYEQYF. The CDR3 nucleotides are TGTGCCAGCAGCCAAGAACTAGCGAGAACCTACGAGCAGTACTTC.

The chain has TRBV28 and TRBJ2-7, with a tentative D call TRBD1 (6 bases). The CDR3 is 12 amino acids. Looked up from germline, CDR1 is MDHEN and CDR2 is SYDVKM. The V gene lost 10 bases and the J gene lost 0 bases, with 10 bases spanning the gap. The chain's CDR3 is CATYRDSYEQYF. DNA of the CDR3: TGTGCCACCTACAGGGACTCCTACGAGCAGTACTTC.

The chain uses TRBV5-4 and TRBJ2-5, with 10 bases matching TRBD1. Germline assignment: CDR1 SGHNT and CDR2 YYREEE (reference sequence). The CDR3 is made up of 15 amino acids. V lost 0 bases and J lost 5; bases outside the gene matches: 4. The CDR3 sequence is CASSLGQGAKETQYF. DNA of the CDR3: TGTGCCAGCAGCTTGGGACAGGGGGCCAAGGAGACCCAGTACTTC.

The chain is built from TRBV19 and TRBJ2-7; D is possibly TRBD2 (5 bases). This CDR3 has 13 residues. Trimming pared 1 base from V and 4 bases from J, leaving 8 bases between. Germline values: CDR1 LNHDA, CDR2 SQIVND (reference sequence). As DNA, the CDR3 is TGTGCCAGTAGTATAGTAGGAGGATACGAGCAGTACTTC. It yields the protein CASSIVGGYEQYF.

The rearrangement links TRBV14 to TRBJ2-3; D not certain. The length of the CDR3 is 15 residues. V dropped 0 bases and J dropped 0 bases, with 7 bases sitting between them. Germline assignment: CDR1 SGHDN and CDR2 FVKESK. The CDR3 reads CASSQEPESTDTQYF. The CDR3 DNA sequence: TGTGCCAGCAGCCAAGAACCAGAAAGCACAGATACGCAGTATTTT.

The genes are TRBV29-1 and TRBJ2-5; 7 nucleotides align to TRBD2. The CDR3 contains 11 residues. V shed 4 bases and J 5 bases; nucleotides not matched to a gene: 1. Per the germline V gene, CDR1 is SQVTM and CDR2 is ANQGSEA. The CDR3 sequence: CSVGGGETQYF. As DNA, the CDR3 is TGCAGCGTTGGGGGAGGGGAGACCCAGTACTTC.

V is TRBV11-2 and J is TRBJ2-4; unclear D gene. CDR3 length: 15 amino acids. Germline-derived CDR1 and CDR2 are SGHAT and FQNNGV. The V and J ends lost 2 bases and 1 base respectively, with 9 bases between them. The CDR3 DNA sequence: TGTGCCAGCAGCTTAAGAGGAAGGGCCAAAAACATTCAGTACTTC. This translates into CASSLRGRAKNIQYF.

The CDR3 loop reads CASSPGGLGTYEQYF. The CDR3 DNA reads TGTGCCAGCTCACCGGGTGGACTGGGGACCTACGAGCAGTACTTC. The chain employs TRBV18 and TRBJ2-7; D might be TRBD2 (5 bases). CDR1 and CDR2 (germline): KGHSH, LQKENI. Trimming removed 3 bases at V and 2 bases at J, with 14 bases between. The CDR3 covers 15 residues.

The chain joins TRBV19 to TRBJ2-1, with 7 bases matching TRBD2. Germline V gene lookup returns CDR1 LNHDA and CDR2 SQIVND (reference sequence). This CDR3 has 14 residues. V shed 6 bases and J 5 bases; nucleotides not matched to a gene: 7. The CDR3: CASRVAGPNNEQFF. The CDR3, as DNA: TGTGCCAGTAGGGTAGCGGGTCCCAACAATGAGCAGTTCTTC. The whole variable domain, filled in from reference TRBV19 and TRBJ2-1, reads DGGITQSPKYLFRKEGQNVTLSCEQNLNHDAMYWYRQDPGQGLRLIYYSQIVNDFQKGDIAEGYSVSREKKESFPLTVTSAQKNPTAFYLCASRVAGPNNEQFFGPGTRLTVL.

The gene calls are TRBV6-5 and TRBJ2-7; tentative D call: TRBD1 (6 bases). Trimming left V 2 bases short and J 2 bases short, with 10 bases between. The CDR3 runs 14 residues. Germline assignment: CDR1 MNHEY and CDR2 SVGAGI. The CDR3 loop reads CASSYQGHPYEQYF. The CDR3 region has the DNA TGTGCCAGCAGTTACCAGGGGCACCCCTACGAGCAGTACTTC.

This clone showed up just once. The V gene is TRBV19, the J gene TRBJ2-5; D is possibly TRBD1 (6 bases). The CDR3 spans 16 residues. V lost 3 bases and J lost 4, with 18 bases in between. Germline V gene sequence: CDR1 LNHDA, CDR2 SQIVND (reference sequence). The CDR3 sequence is CASSMGAGVGSETQYF. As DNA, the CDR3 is TGTGCCAGTAGTATGGGGGCAGGGGTGGGATCAGAGACCCAGTACTTC.